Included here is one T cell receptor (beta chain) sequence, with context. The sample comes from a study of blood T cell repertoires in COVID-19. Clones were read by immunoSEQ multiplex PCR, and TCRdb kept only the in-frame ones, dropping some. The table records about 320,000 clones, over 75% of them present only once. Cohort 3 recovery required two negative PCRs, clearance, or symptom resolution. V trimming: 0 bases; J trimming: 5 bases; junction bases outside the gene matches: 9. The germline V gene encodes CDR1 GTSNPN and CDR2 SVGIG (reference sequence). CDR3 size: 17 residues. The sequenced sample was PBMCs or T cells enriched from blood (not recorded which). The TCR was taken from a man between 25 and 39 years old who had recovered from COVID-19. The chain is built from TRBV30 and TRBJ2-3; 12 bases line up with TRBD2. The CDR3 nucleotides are TGTGCCTGGAGTGTATCAAGGACTAGCGGGACTCTAGATACGCAGTATTTT. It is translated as CAWSVSRTSGTLDTQYF. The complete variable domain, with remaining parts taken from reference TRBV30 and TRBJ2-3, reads SQTIHQWPATLVQPVGSPLSLECTVEGTSNPNLYWYRQAAGRGLQLLFYSVGIGQISSEVPQNLSASRPQDRQFILSSKKLLLSDSGFYLCAWSVSRTSGTLDTQYFGPGTRLTVL.